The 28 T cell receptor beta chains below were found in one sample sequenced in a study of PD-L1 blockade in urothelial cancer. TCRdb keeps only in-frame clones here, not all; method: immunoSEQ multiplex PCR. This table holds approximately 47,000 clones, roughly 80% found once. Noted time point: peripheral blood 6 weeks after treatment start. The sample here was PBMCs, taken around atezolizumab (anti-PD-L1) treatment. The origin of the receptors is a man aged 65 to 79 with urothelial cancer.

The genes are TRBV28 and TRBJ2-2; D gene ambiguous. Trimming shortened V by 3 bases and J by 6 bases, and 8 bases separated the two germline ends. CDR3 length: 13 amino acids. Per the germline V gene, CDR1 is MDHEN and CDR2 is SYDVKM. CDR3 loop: CASSFPSAGELFF. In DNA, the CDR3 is TGTGCCAGCAGTTTCCCGTCCGCCGGGGAGCTGTTTTTT.

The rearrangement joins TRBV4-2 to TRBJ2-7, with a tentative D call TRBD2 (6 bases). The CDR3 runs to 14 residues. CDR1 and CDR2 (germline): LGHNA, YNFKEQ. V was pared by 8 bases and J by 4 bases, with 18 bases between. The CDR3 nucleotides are TGTGCCAGCTCCGAGGAGGGAGAGAAGTACGAGCAGTACTTC. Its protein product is CASSEEGEKYEQYF.

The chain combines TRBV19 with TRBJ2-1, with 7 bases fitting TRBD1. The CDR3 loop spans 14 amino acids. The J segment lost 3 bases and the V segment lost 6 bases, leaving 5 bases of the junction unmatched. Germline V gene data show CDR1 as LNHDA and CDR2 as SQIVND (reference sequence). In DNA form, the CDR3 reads TGTGCCAGTAGACCGGGACAGAGCTACAATGAGCAGTTCTTC. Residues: CASRPGQSYNEQFF.

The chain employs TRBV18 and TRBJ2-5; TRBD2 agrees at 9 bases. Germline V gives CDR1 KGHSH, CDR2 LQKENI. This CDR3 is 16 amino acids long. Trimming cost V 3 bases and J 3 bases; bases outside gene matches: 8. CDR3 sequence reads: CASSPGAGGPEETQYF. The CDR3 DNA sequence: TGTGCCAGCTCACCGGGCGCGGGAGGGCCAGAAGAGACCCAGTACTTC.

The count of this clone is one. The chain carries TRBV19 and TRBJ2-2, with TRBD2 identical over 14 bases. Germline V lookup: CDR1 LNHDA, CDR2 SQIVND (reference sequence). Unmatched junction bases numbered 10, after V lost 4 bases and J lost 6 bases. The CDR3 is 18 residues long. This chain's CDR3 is CASSTLPATSGRAGELFF. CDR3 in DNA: TGTGCCAGTAGTACCCTTCCGGCGACTAGCGGGAGGGCCGGGGAGCTGTTTTTT.

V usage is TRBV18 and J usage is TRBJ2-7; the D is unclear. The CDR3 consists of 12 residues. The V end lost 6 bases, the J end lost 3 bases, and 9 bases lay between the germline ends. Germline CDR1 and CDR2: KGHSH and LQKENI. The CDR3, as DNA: TGTGCCAGCTCTCCAGCACTCTACGAGCAGTACTTC. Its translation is CASSPALYEQYF.

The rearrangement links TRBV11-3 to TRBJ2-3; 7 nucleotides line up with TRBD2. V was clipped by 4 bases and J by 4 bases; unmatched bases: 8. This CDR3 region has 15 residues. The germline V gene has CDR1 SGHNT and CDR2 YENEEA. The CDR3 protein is CASSSGLVRSDTQYF. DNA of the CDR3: TGTGCCAGCAGCTCAGGACTAGTGAGGTCAGATACGCAGTATTTT.

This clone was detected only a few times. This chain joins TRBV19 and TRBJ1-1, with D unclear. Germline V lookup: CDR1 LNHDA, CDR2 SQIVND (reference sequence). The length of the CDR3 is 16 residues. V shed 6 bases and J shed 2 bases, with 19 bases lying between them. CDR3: CASSQLDAKPNTEAFF. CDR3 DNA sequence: TGTGCCAGTAGCCAACTAGACGCCAAACCCAACACTGAAGCTTTCTTT.

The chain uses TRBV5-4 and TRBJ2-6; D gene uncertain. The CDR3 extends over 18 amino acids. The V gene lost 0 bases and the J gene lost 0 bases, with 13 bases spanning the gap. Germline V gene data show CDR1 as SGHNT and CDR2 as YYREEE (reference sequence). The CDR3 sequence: CASSLGTLMSSGANVLTF. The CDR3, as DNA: TGTGCCAGCAGCTTGGGAACCTTAATGAGCTCTGGGGCCAACGTCCTGACTTTC. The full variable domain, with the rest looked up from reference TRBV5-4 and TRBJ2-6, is ETGVTQSPTHLIKTRGQQVTLRCSSQSGHNTVSWYQQALGQGPQFIFQYYREEENGRGNFPPRFSGLQFPNYSSELNVNALELDDSALYLCASSLGTLMSSGANVLTFGAGSRLTVL.

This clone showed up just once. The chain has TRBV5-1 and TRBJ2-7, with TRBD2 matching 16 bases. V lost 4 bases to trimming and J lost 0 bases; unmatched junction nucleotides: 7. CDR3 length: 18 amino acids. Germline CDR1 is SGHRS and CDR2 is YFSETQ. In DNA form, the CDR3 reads TGCGCCAGCAGCCCAGGGACTAGCGGGAGGGTAAGCTCCTACGAGCAGTACTTC. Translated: CASSPGTSGRVSSYEQYF.

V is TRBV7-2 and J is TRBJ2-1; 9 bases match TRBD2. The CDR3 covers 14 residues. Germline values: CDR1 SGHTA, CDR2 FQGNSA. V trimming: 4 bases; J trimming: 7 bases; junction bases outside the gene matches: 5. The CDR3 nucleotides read TGTGCCAGCAGCTCCGGGCGGGAGGGTAATGAGCAGTTCTTC. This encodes CASSSGREGNEQFF.

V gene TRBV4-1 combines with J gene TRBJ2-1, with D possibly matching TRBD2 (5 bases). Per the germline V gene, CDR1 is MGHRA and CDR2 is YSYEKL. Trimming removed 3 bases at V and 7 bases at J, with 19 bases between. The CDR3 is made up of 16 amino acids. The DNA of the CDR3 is TGCGCCAGCAGCCACACTAGGGCCGATGTTAGGAATGAGCAGTTCTTC. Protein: CASSHTRADVRNEQFF.

CDR3 amino acids: CASSPGTSGRAADTQYF. The CDR3 nucleotides are TGTGCCAGCAGTCCGGGGACTAGCGGGAGGGCGGCAGATACGCAGTATTTT. The gene calls are TRBV27 and TRBJ2-3; 16 bases line up with TRBD2. This CDR3 has 17 amino acids. J lost 4 bases, V lost 5 bases, and 6 bases had no gene match. Germline assignment: CDR1 MNHEY and CDR2 SMNVEV (reference sequence).

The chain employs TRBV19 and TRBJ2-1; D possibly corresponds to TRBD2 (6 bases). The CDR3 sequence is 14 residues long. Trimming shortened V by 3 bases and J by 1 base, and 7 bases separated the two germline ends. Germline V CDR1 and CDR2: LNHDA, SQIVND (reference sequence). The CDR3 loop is CASSMGGSYNEQFF. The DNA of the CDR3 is TGTGCCAGTAGTATGGGAGGTTCCTACAATGAGCAGTTCTTC.

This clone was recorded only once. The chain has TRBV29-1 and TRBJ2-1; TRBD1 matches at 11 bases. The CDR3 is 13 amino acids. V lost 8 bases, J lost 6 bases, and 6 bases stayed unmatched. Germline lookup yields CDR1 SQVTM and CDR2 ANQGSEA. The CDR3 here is CSLGQGAFNEQFF. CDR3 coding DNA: TGCAGCTTAGGACAGGGGGCCTTCAATGAGCAGTTCTTC.

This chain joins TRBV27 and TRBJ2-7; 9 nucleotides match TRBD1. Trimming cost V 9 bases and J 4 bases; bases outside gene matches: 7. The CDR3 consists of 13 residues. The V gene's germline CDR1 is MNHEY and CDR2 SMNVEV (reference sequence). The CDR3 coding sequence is TGTGCCAGTGCACAACAGGGGGCGTACGAGCAGTACTTC. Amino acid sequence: CASAQQGAYEQYF.

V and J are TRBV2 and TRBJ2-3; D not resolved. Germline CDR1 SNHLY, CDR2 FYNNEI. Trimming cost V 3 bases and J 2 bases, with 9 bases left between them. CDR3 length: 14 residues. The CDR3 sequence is CASSETLSTDTQYF. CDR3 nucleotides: TGTGCCAGCAGTGAGACTCTCTCCACAGATACGCAGTATTTT.

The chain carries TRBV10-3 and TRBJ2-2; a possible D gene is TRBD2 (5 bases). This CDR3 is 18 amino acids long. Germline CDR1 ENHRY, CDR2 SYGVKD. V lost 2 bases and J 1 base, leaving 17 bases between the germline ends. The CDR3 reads CAISEHAIQRQNTGELFF. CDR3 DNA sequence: TGTGCCATCAGTGAGCACGCAATCCAGCGGCAGAACACCGGGGAGCTGTTTTTT.

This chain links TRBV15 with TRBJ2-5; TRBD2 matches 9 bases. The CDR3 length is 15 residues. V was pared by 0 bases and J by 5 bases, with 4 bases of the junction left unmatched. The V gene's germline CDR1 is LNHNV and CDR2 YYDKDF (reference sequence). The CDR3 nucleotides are TGTGCCACCAGCAGAGATGCGGGAGGGAGGGAGACCCAGTACTTC. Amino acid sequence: CATSRDAGGRETQYF.

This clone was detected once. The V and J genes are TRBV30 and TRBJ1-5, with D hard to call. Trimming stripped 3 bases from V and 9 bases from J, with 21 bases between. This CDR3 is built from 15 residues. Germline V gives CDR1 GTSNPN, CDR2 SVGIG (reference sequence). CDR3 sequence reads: CAWSKSGRSAGPQHF. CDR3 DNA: TGTGCCTGGAGCAAGAGTGGACGGTCCGCGGGGCCCCAGCATTTT.

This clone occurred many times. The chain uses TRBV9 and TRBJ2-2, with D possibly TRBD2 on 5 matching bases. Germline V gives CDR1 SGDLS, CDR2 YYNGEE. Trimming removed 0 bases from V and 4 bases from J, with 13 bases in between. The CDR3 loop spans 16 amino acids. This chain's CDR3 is CASSVAEGVVTGELFF. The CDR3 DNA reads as TGTGCCAGCAGCGTAGCTGAGGGAGTGGTCACCGGGGAGCTGTTTTTT. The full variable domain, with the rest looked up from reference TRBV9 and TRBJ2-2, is DSGVTQTPKHLITATGQRVTLRCSPRSGDLSVYWYQQSLDQGLQFLIQYYNGEERAKGNILERFSAQQFPDLHSELNLSSLELGDSALYFCASSVAEGVVTGELFFGEGSRLTVL.

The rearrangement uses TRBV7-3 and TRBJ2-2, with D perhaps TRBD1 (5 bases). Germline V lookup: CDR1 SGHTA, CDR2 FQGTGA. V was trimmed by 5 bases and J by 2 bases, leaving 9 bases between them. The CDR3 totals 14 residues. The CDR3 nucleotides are TGTGCCAGCAGCCCGCAGGGTAACACCGGGGAGCTGTTTTTT. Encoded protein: CASSPQGNTGELFF.

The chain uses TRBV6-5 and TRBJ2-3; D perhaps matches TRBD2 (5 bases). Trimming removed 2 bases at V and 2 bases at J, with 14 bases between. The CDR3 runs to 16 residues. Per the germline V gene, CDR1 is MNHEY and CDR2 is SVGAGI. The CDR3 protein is CASSYPKRTSTDTQYF. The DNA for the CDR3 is TGTGCCAGCAGTTACCCGAAAAGGACTTCCACAGATACGCAGTATTTT.

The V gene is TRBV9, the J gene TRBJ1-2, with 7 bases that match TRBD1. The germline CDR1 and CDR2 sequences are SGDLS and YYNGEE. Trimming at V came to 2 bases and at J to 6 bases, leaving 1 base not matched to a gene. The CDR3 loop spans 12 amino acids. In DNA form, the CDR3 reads TGTGCCAGCAGCGTTGGACAGGATGGCTACACCTTC. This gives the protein CASSVGQDGYTF.

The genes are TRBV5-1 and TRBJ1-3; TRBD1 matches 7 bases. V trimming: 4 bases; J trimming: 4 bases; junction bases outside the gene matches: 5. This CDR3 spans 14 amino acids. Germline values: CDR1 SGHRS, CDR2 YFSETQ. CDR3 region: CASSPGGTGNTIYF. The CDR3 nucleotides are TGCGCCAGCAGCCCAGGGGGAACCGGAAACACCATATATTTT.

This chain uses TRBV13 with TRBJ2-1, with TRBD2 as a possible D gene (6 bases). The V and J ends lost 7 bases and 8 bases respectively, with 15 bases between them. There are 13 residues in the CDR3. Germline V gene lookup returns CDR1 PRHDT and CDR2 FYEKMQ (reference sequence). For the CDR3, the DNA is TGTGCCAGCAAGGCTAGCGTGGTAGATGAGCAGTTCTTC. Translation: CASKASVVDEQFF. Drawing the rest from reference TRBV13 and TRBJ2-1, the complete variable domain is AAGVIQSPRHLIKEKRETATLKCYPIPRHDTVYWYQQGPGQDPQFLISFYEKMQSDKGSIPDRFSAQQFSDYHSELNMSSLELGDSALYFCASKASVVDEQFFGPGTRLTVL.

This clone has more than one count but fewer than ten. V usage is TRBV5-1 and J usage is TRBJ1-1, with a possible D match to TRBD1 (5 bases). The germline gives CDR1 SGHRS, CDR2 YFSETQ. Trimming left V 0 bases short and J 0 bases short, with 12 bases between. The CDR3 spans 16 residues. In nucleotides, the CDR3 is TGCGCCAGCAGCTTGGCCCCGGGACTGATGAACACTGAAGCTTTCTTT. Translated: CASSLAPGLMNTEAFF.

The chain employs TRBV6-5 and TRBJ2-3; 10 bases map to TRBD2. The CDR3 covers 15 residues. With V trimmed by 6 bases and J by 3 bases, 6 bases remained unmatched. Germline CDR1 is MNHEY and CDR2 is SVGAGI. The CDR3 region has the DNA TGTGCCAGCAGATTAGCGGGAGGTGGAACAGATACGCAGTATTTT. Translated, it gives CASRLAGGGTDTQYF.